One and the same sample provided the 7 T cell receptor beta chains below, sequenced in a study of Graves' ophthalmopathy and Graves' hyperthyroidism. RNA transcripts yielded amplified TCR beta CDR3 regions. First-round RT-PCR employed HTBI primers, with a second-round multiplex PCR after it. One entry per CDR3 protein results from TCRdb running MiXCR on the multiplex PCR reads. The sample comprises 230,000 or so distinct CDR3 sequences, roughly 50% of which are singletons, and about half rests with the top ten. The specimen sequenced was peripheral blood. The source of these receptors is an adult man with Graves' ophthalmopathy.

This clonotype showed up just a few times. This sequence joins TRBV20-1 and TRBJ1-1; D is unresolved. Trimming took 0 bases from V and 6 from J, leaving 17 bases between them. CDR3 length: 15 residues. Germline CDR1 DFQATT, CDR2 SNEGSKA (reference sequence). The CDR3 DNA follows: TGCAGTGCTAGAGATCGAGACCCTCGGCACGCTGAAGCTTTCTTT. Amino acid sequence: CSARDRDPRHAEAFF.

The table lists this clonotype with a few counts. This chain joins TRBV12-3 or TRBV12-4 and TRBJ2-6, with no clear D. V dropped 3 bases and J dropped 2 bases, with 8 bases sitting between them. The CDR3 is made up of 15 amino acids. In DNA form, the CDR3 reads TGTGCCAGCAGTTTCGAGAGAGCTGGGGCCAACGTCCTGACTTTC. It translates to CASSFERAGANVLTF.

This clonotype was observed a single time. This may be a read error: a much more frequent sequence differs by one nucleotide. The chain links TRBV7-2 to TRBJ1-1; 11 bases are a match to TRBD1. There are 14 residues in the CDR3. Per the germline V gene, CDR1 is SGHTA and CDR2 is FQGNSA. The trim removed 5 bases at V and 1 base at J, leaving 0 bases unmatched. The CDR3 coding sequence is TGTGCCAGCAGCGGGACAGGGGGGAACACTGAAGCTTTCTTT. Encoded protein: CASSGTGGNTEAFF. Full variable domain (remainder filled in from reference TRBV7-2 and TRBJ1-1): GAGVSQSPSNKVTEKGKDVELRCDPISGHTALYWYRQSLGQGLEFLIYFQGNSAPDKSGLPSDRFSAERTGGSVSTLTIQRTQQEDSAVYLCASSGTGGNTEAFFGQGTRLTVV.

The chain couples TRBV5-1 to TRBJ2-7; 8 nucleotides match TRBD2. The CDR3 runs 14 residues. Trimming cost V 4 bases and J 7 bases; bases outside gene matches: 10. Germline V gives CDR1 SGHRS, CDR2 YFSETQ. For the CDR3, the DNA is TGCGCCAGCAGCCCCGGGGGGGGCCAGGGGGAGCAGTACTTC. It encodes CASSPGGGQGEQYF.

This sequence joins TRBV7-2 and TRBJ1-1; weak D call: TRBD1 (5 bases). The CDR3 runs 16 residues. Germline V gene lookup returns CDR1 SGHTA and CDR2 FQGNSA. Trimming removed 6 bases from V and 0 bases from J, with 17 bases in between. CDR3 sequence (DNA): TGTGCCAGCAGTTCCCCCTGGGGGGGGGTGAACACTGAAGCTTTCTTT. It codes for CASSSPWGGVNTEAFF.

The CDR3 region is CASSLEAGGKGETQYF. The DNA of the CDR3 is TGCGCCAGCAGCTTGGAGGCAGGGGGCAAGGGAGAGACCCAGTACTTC. V usage is TRBV5-1 and J usage is TRBJ2-5, with TRBD1 matching over 8 bases. The J segment lost 4 bases and the V segment lost 0 bases, leaving 8 bases of the junction unmatched. The CDR3 contains 16 residues. CDR1 is SGHRS, CDR2 YFSETQ, per germline.

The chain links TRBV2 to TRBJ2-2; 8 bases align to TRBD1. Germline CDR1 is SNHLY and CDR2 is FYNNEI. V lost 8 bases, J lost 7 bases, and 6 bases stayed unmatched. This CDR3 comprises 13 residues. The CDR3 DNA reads TGTGCCAGCCAACAGGGGGTTGGCGGGGAGCTGTTTTTT. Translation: CASQQGVGGELFF.